This TCR beta chain appears in the sequencing data of a study of shared clonotypes between healthy human individuals. For the study at large: With ages of 18 to 49, the donors were a couple of women and a few men. CD4 naive cells filled three plates per donor, CD4 memory three, CD8 naive two and CD8 memory one. Study observations and caveats: Relative to memory subsets, naive subsets generally showed larger estimated richness. When naive CD4 clonotypes were compared across a few donors, around 5% were shared.

Measured with immunoSEQ multiplex PCR; TCRdb has only the in-frame clones, and not every one. The data show about 2.3 million clones, with 85% to 95% seen just once and about 0.41% held by the top ten. Per germline, CDR1 SEHNR and CDR2 FQNEAQ (reference sequence). This CDR3 comprises 14 residues. The V end lost 1 base, the J end lost 8 bases, and 11 bases lay between the germline ends. As regards this clone: What it binds is not known.

The sequence was collected from a man aged 18 to 29 in good health. Some clones in this sample may be carry-over from other donors' samples. This rearrangement joins TRBV7-9 to TRBJ1-4; possibly TRBD1 for D (6 bases). Material: naive CD4+ T cells from PBMCs. Subset reported: CD45RA+ positively selected. CDR3 protein: CASSLGTEGEKLFF. CDR3 sequence (DNA): TGTGCCAGCAGCTTAGGGACAGAGGGGGAAAAACTGTTTTTT.